These 17 T cell receptor beta chains were all obtained from the same sample, sequenced in a study of vaccination and CD4 T cells after COVID-19 (dated by TCRdb to 2022 to 2024). These receptors are not linked to any known antigen. Sample treatment or condition, as interpreted from the label and publication: approximately nine-day PBMC culture with coronavirus spike peptide pools or control peptides (ViraFEST assay). Receptor amplification or capture employed PCR. TCRdb shows the sequencer as Illumina iSeq 100. DNA from cultured CD4+ T cells was subjected to TCR sequencing with the Oncomine TCR Beta short-read assay at the Johns Hopkins FTIC core. TCRdb trimmed public reads at Q25 via fastp, called clones via MiXCR and kept in-frame beta chains. When rows share a CDR3 protein, they turn into one entry using the most common DNA and genes. The sample yields around 15,000 distinct CDR3 sequences; roughly 45% were counted once. Of the sample, over 15% is held by the ten largest clones.

The sequencing used CD4+ T cells from blood, cultured in vitro, collected before SARS-CoV-2 vaccination. Receptors were obtained from a human donor who received a COVID-19 vaccine.

Notes on this clonotype: At one of its ends the junction is not consistent with the germline gene, which may arise from a read error. Here the CDR3 DNA reads TGTGCCTGGGCCCGGGACAGGGCATACGGGCAGTACTTC. Its protein product is CAWARDRAYGQYF. The V call is TRBV30, the J call TRBJ2-7, with TRBD1 matching over 9 bases. Germline lookup yields CDR1 GTSNPN and CDR2 SVGIG (reference sequence). This CDR3 contains 13 residues. Full variable domain (outside the CDR3, taken from reference TRBV30 and TRBJ2-7): SQTIHQWPATLVQPVGSPLSLECTVEGTSNPNLYWYRQAAGRGLQLLFYSVGIGQISSEVPQNLSASRPQDRQFILSSKKLLLSDSGFYLCAWARDRAYGQYFGPGTRLTVT.

This clonotype appeared a few times. This chain joins TRBV6-5 and TRBJ1-3; D is unclear. Trimming left V 0 bases short and J 4 bases short, with 13 bases between. Germline CDR1 reads MNHEY; CDR2 reads SVGAGI. The length of the CDR3 is 16 residues. The CDR3 DNA reads as TGTGCCAGCAGTTACTCTCCCCCGACGGGGGGAAACACCATATATTTT. Its translation is CASSYSPPTGGNTIYF.

In this sample, this clonotype turned up a few times. The genes are TRBV6-1 and TRBJ1-5; possible D gene TRBD1, 6 bases. Trimming removed 1 base at V and 11 bases at J, with 9 bases between. CDR1 is MNHNS, CDR2 SASEGT, per germline. The CDR3 covers 12 residues. The CDR3 coding sequence is TGTGCCAGCAGTGAAGTAGGGGGAGCCCAGCATTTT. Translation gives CASSEVGGAQHF.

The chain carries TRBV6-1 and TRBJ1-6; 7 bases align to TRBD1. Trimming at V came to 5 bases and at J to 9 bases, leaving 13 bases not matched to a gene. Germline CDR1 is MNHNS and CDR2 is SASEGT. The CDR3 sequence is 16 residues long. CDR3 DNA sequence: TGTGCCAGCAGTCAACCCCACGAGGGGGCGAGTTCACCCCTCCACTTT. Protein: CASSQPHEGASSPLHF.

The chain employs TRBV6-5 and TRBJ1-2, with 10 bases matching TRBD1. The CDR3 runs 16 residues. CDR1 is MNHEY, CDR2 SVGAGI, per germline. V lost 4 bases to trimming and J lost 4 bases; unmatched junction nucleotides: 9. CDR3 residues: CASSSWTGGDGYGYTF. The CDR3 DNA reads as TGTGCCAGCAGTTCTTGGACAGGGGGGGACGGCTATGGCTACACCTTC.

The chain joins TRBV10-3 to TRBJ1-2; D is uncertain. From germline, CDR1 is ENHRY and CDR2 SYGVKD. The CDR3 length is 17 residues. V was clipped by 7 bases and J by 5 bases, with 26 bases between them. In nucleotides, the CDR3 is TGTGCCATCACTGCCGACTCTCGCACCCTCTCAATATATGGCTACACCTTC. This translates into CAITADSRTLSIYGYTF.

For the CDR3, the DNA is TGTGCCAGCAGCGTGACTAGCGGGGCTGACTACGAGCAGTACTTC. Its protein is CASSVTSGADYEQYF. This chain links TRBV7-3 with TRBJ2-1, with 11 bases lining up with TRBD2. The J call may not be correct, given that the DNA end is closer to TRBJ2-7. Germline V gene data show CDR1 as SGHTA and CDR2 as FQGTGA. CDR3 size: 15 residues.

This clonotype was seen a handful of times. The chain combines TRBV19 with TRBJ2-7; D possibly corresponds to TRBD1 (6 bases). CDR1 is LNHDA and CDR2 is SQIVND in the germline V gene (reference sequence). V was shortened by 5 bases and J by 2 bases, with 13 bases between the two germline ends. The CDR3 has 14 residues. As DNA, the CDR3 is TGTGCCAGTAGTGACACAGGGAATCCCTACGAGCAGTACTTC. Its translation is CASSDTGNPYEQYF.

The chain is built from TRBV30 and TRBJ2-1; 11 bases map to TRBD2. The trim removed 5 bases at V and 1 base at J, leaving 1 base unmatched. Germline lookup yields CDR1 GTSNPN and CDR2 SVGIG (reference sequence). This CDR3 has 14 amino acids. The CDR3 here is CAWSSGGSYNEQFF. CDR3 nucleotides: TGTGCCTGGTCTAGCGGGGGGTCCTACAATGAGCAGTTCTTC.

The genes are TRBV24-1 and TRBJ1-1; D is unclear. Germline CDR1 reads KGHDR; CDR2 reads SFDVKD. The germline V and J ends were trimmed by 7 bases and 1 base, with 9 bases remaining between them. The CDR3 loop spans 13 amino acids. The CDR3 here is CATRQWENTEAFF. Written as DNA, the CDR3 is TGTGCCACCAGACAGTGGGAGAACACTGAAGCTTTCTTT.

The J gene is TRBJ2-4, the V gene TRBV28, with a weak D call TRBD2 (5 bases). Trimming took 3 bases from V and 0 from J, leaving 9 bases between them. The CDR3 covers 15 residues. Germline CDR1 and CDR2: MDHEN and SYDVKM. CDR3 region: CASSFSGIAKNIQYF. CDR3 sequence (DNA): TGTGCCAGCAGTTTTTCCGGGATAGCCAAAAACATTCAGTACTTC.

The V call is TRBV5-6, the J call TRBJ1-2; D is possibly TRBD1 (5 bases). The germline V gene has CDR1 SGHDT and CDR2 YYEEEE. V was clipped by 0 bases and J by 7 bases, with 10 bases between them. The CDR3 is made up of 13 amino acids. CDR3 sequence (DNA): TGTGCCAGCAGCTTGGTGGCAAGGGGTGGCTACACCTTC. Amino acid sequence: CASSLVARGGYTF.

The gene calls are TRBV5-1 and TRBJ1-1; 7 positions agree with TRBD1. Looked up from germline, CDR1 is SGHRS and CDR2 is YFSETQ. With V trimmed by 0 bases and J by 0 bases, 2 bases remained unmatched. The CDR3 extends over 15 amino acids. The chain's CDR3 is CASSLAGTVNTEAFF. The CDR3 region has the DNA TGCGCCAGCAGCTTGGCAGGGACAGTGAACACTGAAGCTTTCTTT.

The genes are TRBV7-3 and TRBJ2-7; D may be TRBD1 (6 bases). V was trimmed by 5 bases and J by 11 bases, leaving 19 bases between them. The CDR3 loop spans 13 amino acids. Germline CDR1 and CDR2: SGHTA and FQGTGA. CDR3 protein: CASSQPGQEGKYF. CDR3 nucleotides: TGTGCCAGCAGCCAACCGGGACAAGAAGGGAAGTACTTC.

The V call is TRBV28, the J call TRBJ1-1; 8 bases are shared with TRBD1. After removal of 4 bases from V and 1 base from J, the junction contained 11 bases not matched to a gene. The V gene's germline CDR1 is MDHEN and CDR2 SYDVKM. The CDR3 runs 17 residues. The CDR3 is CASSSLVQGARNTEAFF. The CDR3 region has the DNA TGTGCCAGCAGTTCCCTGGTCCAGGGGGCAAGGAACACTGAAGCTTTCTTT.

This clonotype occurred a few times. The chain couples TRBV20-1 to TRBJ1-5; D gene ambiguous. Germline assignment: CDR1 DFQATT and CDR2 SNEGSKA (reference sequence). The CDR3 totals 15 residues. Trimming took off 3 bases at V and 3 bases at J, with 15 bases between the two ends. The CDR3 nucleotides are TGCAGTGCTAGGCTCCACTCCCGGGACAATCAGCCCCAGCATTTT. Protein product: CSARLHSRDNQPQHF.

The V call is TRBV28, the J call TRBJ1-3, with unresolved D. Trimming cost V 6 bases and J 8 bases, with 14 bases left between them. The CDR3 consists of 13 residues. CDR1 MDHEN and CDR2 SYDVKM come from the germline V gene. The CDR3 spells CASRKLVEDTIYF. Written as DNA, the CDR3 is TGTGCCAGCAGGAAATTGGTTGAAGACACCATATATTTT. Variable domain in full (rest from reference TRBV28 and TRBJ1-3): DVKVTQSSRYLVKRTGEKVFLECVQDMDHENMFWYRQDPGLGLRLIYFSYDVKMKEKGDIPEGYSVSREKKERFSLILESASTNQTSMYLCASRKLVEDTIYFGEGSWLTVV.